This entry concerns a single T cell receptor (beta chain). Germline V gene sequence: CDR1 GTSNPN, CDR2 SVGIG (reference sequence). V gave up 2 bases and J gave up 5 bases, with 15 bases separating them. The CDR3 consists of 15 residues. The sample belongs to a study of blood T cell repertoires in COVID-19. Overall study context: Donors in the United States, Italy and Spain gave samples during acute or convalescent COVID-19.

Generated by immunoSEQ multiplex PCR, the TCRdb table keeps only in-frame clones and is missing some. The sample gives 300,000 to 400,000 clones, roughly 86% of which show up once; about 3% is in the top ten. The clonotype was recovered from a human donor in a cohort sampled during active COVID-19. The sample taken for sequencing was peripheral blood. This chain joins TRBV30 and TRBJ1-4; D is perhaps TRBD1 (5 bases). In nucleotides, the CDR3 is TGTGCCTGGAGTCATGGAGACAGAAAGAATGAAAAACTGTTTTTT. Its translation is CAWSHGDRKNEKLFF.